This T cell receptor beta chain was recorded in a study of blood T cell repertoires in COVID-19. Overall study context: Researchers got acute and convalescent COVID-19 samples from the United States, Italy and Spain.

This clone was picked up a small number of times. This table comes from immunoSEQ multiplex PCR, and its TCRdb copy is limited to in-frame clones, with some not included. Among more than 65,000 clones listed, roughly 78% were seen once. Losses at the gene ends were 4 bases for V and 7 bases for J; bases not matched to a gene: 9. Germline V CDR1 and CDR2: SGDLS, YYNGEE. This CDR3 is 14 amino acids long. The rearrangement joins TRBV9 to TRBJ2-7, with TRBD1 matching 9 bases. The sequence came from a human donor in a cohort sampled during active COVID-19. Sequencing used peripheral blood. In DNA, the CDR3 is TGTGCCAGCAGCCCGGGACAGGGCCTTATAGAGCAGTACTTC. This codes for CASSPGQGLIEQYF.